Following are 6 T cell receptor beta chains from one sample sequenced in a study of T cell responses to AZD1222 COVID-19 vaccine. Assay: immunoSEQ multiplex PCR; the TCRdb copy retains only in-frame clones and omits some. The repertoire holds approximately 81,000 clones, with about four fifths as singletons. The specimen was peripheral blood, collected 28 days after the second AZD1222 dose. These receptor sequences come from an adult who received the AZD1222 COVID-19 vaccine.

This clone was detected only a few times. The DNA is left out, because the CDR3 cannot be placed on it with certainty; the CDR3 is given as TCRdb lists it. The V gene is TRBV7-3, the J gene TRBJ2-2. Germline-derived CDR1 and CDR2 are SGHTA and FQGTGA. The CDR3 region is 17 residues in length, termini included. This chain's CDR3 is CASSPNPFGADTGELFF.

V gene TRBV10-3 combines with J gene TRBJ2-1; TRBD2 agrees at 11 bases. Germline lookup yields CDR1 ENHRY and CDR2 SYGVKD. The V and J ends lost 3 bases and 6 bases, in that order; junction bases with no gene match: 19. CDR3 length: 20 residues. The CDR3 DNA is TGTGCCATCAGTGACCTAACCCGGACTAGCGGGCCAGGGGGGTCCAATGAGCAGTTCTTC. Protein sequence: CAISDLTRTSGPGGSNEQFF.

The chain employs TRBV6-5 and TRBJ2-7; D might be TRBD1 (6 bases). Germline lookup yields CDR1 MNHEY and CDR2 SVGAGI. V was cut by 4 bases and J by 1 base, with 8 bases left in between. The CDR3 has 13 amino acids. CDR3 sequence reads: CASSSGTSYEQYF. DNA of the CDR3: TGTGCCAGCAGTTCGGGGACATCCTACGAGCAGTACTTC.

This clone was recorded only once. The CDR3 DNA sequence: TGTGCCAGCAGCTTAACCGGGACAGGGTTCGAGCAGTACTTC. It codes for CASSLTGTGFEQYF. This sequence joins TRBV7-3 and TRBJ2-7, with 9 bases that match TRBD1. Looked up from germline, CDR1 is SGHTA and CDR2 is FQGTGA. The CDR3 is made up of 14 amino acids. Losses at the gene ends were 0 bases for V and 6 bases for J; bases not matched to a gene: 3. The full variable domain, in which reference TRBV7-3 and TRBJ2-7 provide the parts outside the CDR3, is GAGVSQTPSNKVTEKGKYVELRCDPISGHTALYWYRQSLGQGPEFLIYFQGTGAADDSGLPNDRFFAVRPEGSVSTLKIQRTERGDSAVYLCASSLTGTGFEQYFGPGTRLTVT.

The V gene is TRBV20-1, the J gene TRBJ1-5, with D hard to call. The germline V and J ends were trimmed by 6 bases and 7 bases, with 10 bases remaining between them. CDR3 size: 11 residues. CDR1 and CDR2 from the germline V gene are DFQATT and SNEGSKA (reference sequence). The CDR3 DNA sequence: TGCAGTGCGCACGAAGTGCAGCCCCAGCATTTT. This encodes CSAHEVQPQHF.

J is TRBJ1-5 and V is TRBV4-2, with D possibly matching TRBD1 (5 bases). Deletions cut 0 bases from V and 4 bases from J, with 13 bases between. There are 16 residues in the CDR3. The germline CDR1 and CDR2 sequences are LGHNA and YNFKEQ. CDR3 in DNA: TGTGCCAGCAGCCAAGATGGGCAGGGAAGAAATCAGCCCCAGCATTTT. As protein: CASSQDGQGRNQPQHF.